A single sample is the source of the 32 T cell receptor beta chains below, sequenced in a study of blood T cell repertoires in COVID-19. Assay used: immunoSEQ multiplex PCR; TCRdb lists only in-frame clones, some missing. The sample shows 45,000 to 65,000 clones, about 83% of them seen only once. The sequencing input was peripheral blood. All receptors come from a man between 35 and 55 years old with acute or convalescent COVID-19.

The DNA for the CDR3 is TGTGCCAGCAGCCTGGACAGCGGTGAAGCTTTCTTT. Its protein is CASSLDSGEAFF. This sequence joins TRBV2 and TRBJ1-1, with D perhaps matching TRBD1 (6 bases). Germline values: CDR1 SNHLY, CDR2 FYNNEI. Trimming took 6 bases from V and 7 from J, leaving 12 bases between them. The length of the CDR3 is 12 residues.

This chain connects TRBV5-1 to TRBJ2-1, with TRBD2 as a possible D gene (5 bases). V was clipped by 0 bases and J by 2 bases, with 15 bases between them. CDR1 and CDR2 (germline): SGHRS, YFSETQ. This CDR3 has 17 amino acids. The CDR3 DNA reads TGCGCCAGCAGCTTGGACGTTACGAAGAGGGCCTACAATGAGCAGTTCTTC. Protein: CASSLDVTKRAYNEQFF.

The V and J genes are TRBV4-2 and TRBJ2-1, with 10 bases lining up with TRBD2. V was pared by 4 bases and J by 0 bases, with 9 bases of the junction left unmatched. The CDR3 contains 18 residues. The germline V gene encodes CDR1 LGHNA and CDR2 YNFKEQ. The CDR3 reads CASSRGLAEKSSYNEQFF. For the CDR3, the DNA is TGTGCCAGCAGCCGTGGACTAGCGGAGAAGAGCTCCTACAATGAGCAGTTCTTC.

This rearrangement joins TRBV18 to TRBJ2-7; 9 nucleotides match TRBD1. CDR1 KGHSH and CDR2 LQKENI come from the germline V gene. J was trimmed by 2 bases and V by 4 bases; bases with no gene match: 12. The CDR3 sequence is 17 residues long. CDR3 region: CASSHRRPGQGAYEQYF. In DNA, the CDR3 is TGTGCCAGCTCACACCGGAGACCGGGACAGGGAGCCTACGAGCAGTACTTC.

The V and J genes are TRBV9 and TRBJ1-5, with TRBD1 matching 7 bases. The V and J ends lost 0 bases and 2 bases, in that order; junction bases with no gene match: 2. The CDR3 runs to 15 residues. Germline V lookup: CDR1 SGDLS, CDR2 YYNGEE. CDR3 DNA sequence: TGTGCCAGCAGCGTAGGCGGACAGGGCAATCAGCCCCAGCATTTT. Protein sequence: CASSVGGQGNQPQHF.

The sample holds one count of this clone. V gene TRBV5-1 combines with J gene TRBJ2-4, with 8 bases identical to TRBD1. From germline, CDR1 is SGHRS and CDR2 YFSETQ. This CDR3 has 16 amino acids. The V segment lost 2 bases and the J segment 5 bases; nucleotides outside the gene matches: 9. CDR3 nucleotides: TGCGCCAGCAGCTTTGACCAGGGGGCTATCCAAAACATTCAGTACTTC. Protein: CASSFDQGAIQNIQYF. Together with reference TRBV5-1 and TRBJ2-4, the CDR3 gives the full variable domain: KAGVTQTPRYLIKTRGQQVTLSCSPISGHRSVSWYQQTPGQGLQFLFEYFSETQRNKGNFPGRFSGRQFSNSRSEMNVSTLELGDSALYLCASSFDQGAIQNIQYFGAGTRLSVL.

V usage is TRBV5-1 and J usage is TRBJ1-6; TRBD1 matches 8 bases. The CDR3 covers 17 residues. CDR1 and CDR2 (germline): SGHRS, YFSETQ. With 4 bases clipped from V and 1 base from J, the junction kept 7 bases outside the gene matches. The CDR3 DNA reads TGCGCCAGCAGCGCCTCAGGGGGCGCGTCCTATAATTCACCCCTCCACTTT. It specifies CASSASGGASYNSPLHF.

In DNA form, the CDR3 reads TGTGCCAGTAGTTCAGATCAGCCCCAGCATTTT. Protein sequence: CASSSDQPQHF. The V gene is TRBV19, the J gene TRBJ1-5; no clear D gene. Trimming removed 5 bases at V and 5 bases at J, with 4 bases between. This CDR3 has 11 residues. The germline CDR1 and CDR2 sequences are LNHDA and SQIVND (reference sequence).

This chain uses TRBV18 with TRBJ1-6, with TRBD1 identical over 10 bases. V trimming: 2 bases; J trimming: 7 bases; junction bases outside the gene matches: 2. The CDR3 totals 15 residues. From germline, CDR1 is KGHSH and CDR2 LQKENI. DNA of the CDR3: TGTGCCAGCTCACCAAGGACAGGGGGGAATTCACCCCTCCACTTT. Translating it yields CASSPRTGGNSPLHF.

The genes are TRBV5-1 and TRBJ2-1; 10 nucleotides agree with TRBD1. The germline V gene has CDR1 SGHRS and CDR2 YFSETQ. The CDR3 totals 16 residues. V lost 0 bases to trimming and J lost 8 bases; unmatched junction nucleotides: 8. DNA for the CDR3: TGCGCCAGCAGCTTGGCCCCGACAGGGGGCAACTATGAGCAGTTCTTC. Amino acids: CASSLAPTGGNYEQFF.

The rearrangement links TRBV24-1 to TRBJ2-1; D might be TRBD1 (6 bases). V was trimmed by 4 bases and J by 0 bases, leaving 12 bases between them. Germline V gene lookup returns CDR1 KGHDR and CDR2 SFDVKD. The CDR3 consists of 16 residues. The CDR3 bases are TGTGCCACCAGTGACACGACAGGAAGCTCCTACAATGAGCAGTTCTTC. This encodes CATSDTTGSSYNEQFF.

The V gene is TRBV13, the J gene TRBJ2-3; a possible D gene is TRBD2 (7 bases). Germline assignment: CDR1 PRHDT and CDR2 FYEKMQ (reference sequence). Trimming cost V 1 base and J 5 bases, with 16 bases left between them. CDR3 size: 16 residues. The CDR3 region is CASSLDRGAEVDTQYF. The DNA of the CDR3 is TGTGCCAGCAGCTTAGATCGGGGGGCCGAGGTAGATACGCAGTATTTT.

The gene calls are TRBV11-2 and TRBJ1-1, with TRBD1 identical over 9 bases. The CDR3 is 15 amino acids. Unmatched junction bases numbered 8, after V lost 5 bases and J lost 4 bases. The germline gives CDR1 SGHAT, CDR2 FQNNGV. The CDR3 bases are TGTGCCAGCAGCGCTCGGACAGGGGTAGGCACTGAAGCTTTCTTT. Translated: CASSARTGVGTEAFF.

The CDR3 region is CASSGGASEKLFF. The DNA for the CDR3 is TGTGCCAGCAGTGGGGGAGCGTCTGAAAAACTGTTTTTT. The V gene is TRBV2, the J gene TRBJ1-4; D gene uncertain. This CDR3 comprises 13 residues. Trimming removed 4 bases from V and 7 bases from J, with 10 bases in between. The germline V gene encodes CDR1 SNHLY and CDR2 FYNNEI.

This clone was seen just once. The chain is built from TRBV2 and TRBJ2-7; tentatively, D is TRBD1 (6 bases). The V end lost 9 bases, the J end lost 5 bases, and 14 bases lay between the germline ends. This CDR3 is built from 12 residues. Germline CDR1 and CDR2: SNHLY and FYNNEI. This chain's CDR3 is CASTRTGNEQYF. DNA for the CDR3: TGTGCCAGTACACGTACAGGGAACGAGCAGTACTTC.

The chain carries TRBV7-9 and TRBJ2-2; 10 bases map to TRBD2. Germline V gene lookup returns CDR1 SEHNR and CDR2 FQNEAQ (reference sequence). The CDR3 sequence is 15 residues long. Germline trimming cut 1 base from V and 11 bases from J; bases unmatched to any gene: 7. CDR3 region: CASSLVVLAGDELFF. The CDR3 region has the DNA TGTGCCAGCAGCTTAGTTGTGCTAGCGGGGGACGAGCTGTTTTTT.

The J gene is TRBJ1-2, the V gene TRBV7-2; the match to TRBD1 covers 9 bases. Trimming cost V 1 base and J 5 bases; bases outside gene matches: 5. Germline V gene data show CDR1 as SGHTA and CDR2 as FQGNSA. The CDR3 length is 15 residues. The CDR3: CASSLGTDRGYGYTF. The CDR3 coding sequence is TGTGCCAGCAGCTTAGGGACGGACAGGGGATATGGCTACACCTTC.

This clone has a handful of counts. J is TRBJ2-3 and V is TRBV5-1, with D perhaps matching TRBD1 (6 bases). The germline V gene has CDR1 SGHRS and CDR2 YFSETQ. V gave up 0 bases and J gave up 1 base, with 9 bases separating them. The CDR3 extends over 15 amino acids. CDR3 nucleotides: TGCGCCAGCAGCTTGGAAGGGGGACGCACAGATACGCAGTATTTT. Its protein product is CASSLEGGRTDTQYF.

This clone was observed a single time. The genes are TRBV10-1 and TRBJ2-1; no reliable D call. Germline V lookup: CDR1 WNHNN, CDR2 SYGVQD (reference sequence). V shed 3 bases and J shed 7 bases, with 13 bases lying between them. This CDR3 contains 14 residues. The CDR3 DNA is TGCGCCAGCAGTGAAAACCCCGAGTTGAATGAGCAGTTCTTC. Translating it yields CASSENPELNEQFF.

The chain employs TRBV5-8 and TRBJ2-7; no reliable D call. This CDR3 contains 14 residues. V was trimmed by 1 base and J by 0 bases, leaving 8 bases between them. CDR1 and CDR2 from the germline V gene are SGHTS and YDEGEE. This CDR3 reads CASSLLQASYEQYF. Written as DNA, the CDR3 is TGTGCCAGCAGCTTGCTTCAGGCCTCCTACGAGCAGTACTTC. The full variable domain, in which reference TRBV5-8 and TRBJ2-7 provide the parts outside the CDR3, is EAGVTQSPTHLIKTRGQQATLRCSPISGHTSVYWYQQALGLGLQFLLWYDEGEERNRGNFPPRFSGRQFPNYSSELNVNALELEDSALYLCASSLLQASYEQYFGPGTRLTVT.

This sequence joins TRBV2 and TRBJ2-1; D might be TRBD1 (6 bases). V was shortened by 6 bases and J by 9 bases, with 18 bases between the two germline ends. Germline V gene lookup returns CDR1 SNHLY and CDR2 FYNNEI. The CDR3 has 14 residues. The CDR3 protein is CASRGQGTRTEQFF. In DNA form, the CDR3 reads TGTGCCAGCAGGGGCCAGGGGACCCGGACTGAGCAGTTCTTC. The full variable domain, its missing parts supplied by reference TRBV2 and TRBJ2-1, is EPEVTQTPSHQVTQMGQEVILRCVPISNHLYFYWYRQILGQKVEFLVSFYNNEISEKSEIFDDQFSVERPDGSNFTLKIRSTKLEDSAMYFCASRGQGTRTEQFFGPGTRLTVL.

The count of this clone is one. The chain employs TRBV1 and TRBJ1-1; the D segment call TRBD1 is taken from the table without a DNA check. TRBV1 is a recognized pseudogene. The CDR3 has 14 amino acids. The CDR3 DNA is TGCACCAGCAGCCAACAACAGTTAAACACTGAAGCTTTCTTT. Translating it yields CTSSQQQLNTEAFF.

The CDR3 nucleotides read TGTGCCAGCAGCGTAGGAGGTCCTAGCGGGGGGGCCAATGAGCAGTTCTTC. It specifies CASSVGGPSGGANEQFF. The chain uses TRBV9 and TRBJ2-1; TRBD2 agrees at 12 bases. The CDR3 contains 17 residues. V was clipped by 0 bases and J by 6 bases; unmatched bases: 7. Germline CDR1 reads SGDLS; CDR2 reads YYNGEE.

This clone occurred once. This chain links TRBV7-2 with TRBJ2-5; D is perhaps TRBD2 (6 bases). The V gene lost 5 bases and the J gene lost 2 bases, with 12 bases spanning the gap. The CDR3 totals 14 residues. Germline assignment: CDR1 SGHTA and CDR2 FQGNSA. The CDR3 DNA is TGTGCCAGCAGCCGTGGACTAAAACAAGAGACCCAGTACTTC. This gives the protein CASSRGLKQETQYF.

The chain combines TRBV29-1 with TRBJ2-1; 13 bases map to TRBD2. Losses at the gene ends were 6 bases for V and 8 bases for J; bases not matched to a gene: 4. This CDR3 is built from 13 residues. Germline lookup yields CDR1 SQVTM and CDR2 ANQGSEA. DNA of the CDR3: TGCAGCGTAACTAGCGGGAGGGCGGATGAGCAGTTCTTC. Its protein is CSVTSGRADEQFF.

The chain uses TRBV15 and TRBJ2-7; TRBD1 matches 8 bases. Germline lookup yields CDR1 LNHNV and CDR2 YYDKDF (reference sequence). V was pared by 8 bases and J by 4 bases, with 13 bases of the junction left unmatched. There are 15 residues in the CDR3. The CDR3 bases are TGTGCCACCTCTTCGGGGACAGGCAGATCTTACGAGCAGTACTTC. Translated, it gives CATSSGTGRSYEQYF.

This chain uses TRBV10-3 with TRBJ1-4, with D maybe TRBD1 (5 bases). This CDR3 comprises 14 residues. CDR1 is ENHRY, CDR2 SYGVKD, per germline. V lost 7 bases to trimming and J lost 8 bases, with 17 bases between them. This chain's CDR3 is CAIKPGAGGEKLFF. In nucleotides, the CDR3 is TGTGCCATCAAGCCGGGAGCTGGGGGGGAAAAACTGTTTTTT.

The chain couples TRBV5-6 to TRBJ1-3; D not resolved. Germline V gene sequence: CDR1 SGHDT, CDR2 YYEEEE. With 5 bases removed from V and 0 bases from J, the gap between germline ends came to 12 bases. This CDR3 has 15 residues. The CDR3 here is CASSKLVSSGNTIYF. In DNA form, the CDR3 reads TGTGCCAGCAGTAAGCTGGTTAGCTCTGGAAACACCATATATTTT. The entire variable domain, with the rest obtained from reference TRBV5-6 and TRBJ1-3, is as follows: DAGVTQSPTHLIKTRGQQVTLRCSPKSGHDTVSWYQQALGQGPQFIFQYYEEEERQRGNFPDRFSGHQFPNYSSELNVNALLLGDSALYLCASSKLVSSGNTIYFGEGSWLTVV.

The chain carries TRBV18 and TRBJ1-6, with D possibly being TRBD1 (5 bases). With 3 bases removed from V and 8 bases from J, the gap between germline ends came to 8 bases. The length of the CDR3 is 13 residues. Germline V gives CDR1 KGHSH, CDR2 LQKENI. The chain's CDR3 is CASSPGADSPLHF. The CDR3 coding sequence is TGTGCCAGCTCACCTGGGGCGGATTCACCCCTCCACTTT.

The chain links TRBV2 to TRBJ1-2; TRBD1 aligns across 7 bases. Germline loops: CDR1 SNHLY, CDR2 FYNNEI. CDR3 length: 14 residues. The junction had 9 bases not matched to a gene; V was cut back by 7 bases and J by 4 bases. The CDR3 coding sequence is TGTGCCAGCAACCAAGGGACAGTCGTCTATGGCTACACCTTC. It specifies CASNQGTVVYGYTF.

CDR3 coding DNA: TGTGCCAGCTCACCACCGTTGGGACAGGGTTCTGGAAACACCATATATTTT. Protein: CASSPPLGQGSGNTIYF. The chain links TRBV18 to TRBJ1-3; 9 bases agree with TRBD1. CDR1 and CDR2 from the germline V gene are KGHSH and LQKENI. The CDR3 is 17 residues long. Trimming removed 0 bases from V and 1 base from J; junction bases left unmatched: 4. The variable domain in full, with the rest retrieved from reference TRBV18 and TRBJ1-3, is NAGVMQNPRHLVRRRGQEARLRCSPMKGHSHVYWYRQLPEEGLKFMVYLQKENIIDESGMPKERFSAEFPKEGPSILRIQQVVRGDSAAYFCASSPPLGQGSGNTIYFGEGSWLTVV.

The chain combines TRBV5-1 with TRBJ2-5; D may be TRBD2 (5 bases). The germline V and J ends were trimmed by 6 bases and 4 bases, with 19 bases remaining between them. The CDR3 consists of 15 residues. CDR1 is SGHRS and CDR2 is YFSETQ in the germline V gene. The CDR3, as DNA: TGCGCCAGCAAGTCGAGGGTCTCAGGTTTAGAGACCCAGTACTTC. Translated, it gives CASKSRVSGLETQYF.